Described below is a single T cell receptor (beta chain) sequence and its context. The specificity of this receptor is unknown. No base quality information exists; no much larger clone differs at one position. Sequencing relied on an Illumina HiSeq 2500. Quantitative 5'-RACE with molecular barcodes was used to prepare TCR beta libraries. The published analysis was carried out like this. Disease-linked TCR variants were identified with a new computational method built on a probabilistic model of VDJ rearrangement. The public reads were reprocessed in TCRdb via fastp at Q25 and MiXCR, keeping in-frame beta chains. One record per CDR3 amino acid sequence lists the most common genes and DNA. The V and J calls come from TCRdb's annotation, not from the publication. The table for this sample lists over 30,000 distinct CDR3 sequences; 10% to 15% of them were counted only once. The top ten clones comprise 25% to 40% of the sample.

Synovial fluid samples were paired with blood samples taken from the same ankylosing spondylitis patients. V has 4 bases trimmed and J has 4 bases trimmed; junction bases matching no gene number 7. CDR1 and CDR2, per the germline V gene, are ENHRY and SYGVKD. The CDR3 has 16 amino acids, counting the end cysteine and phenylalanine. The only DNA kept is the CDR3, 48 bases in frame from the first base. These data originate in a study of CD8 T cells in ankylosing spondylitis (dated by TCRdb to the late 2010s). Some background on the complete study: The study set out to find disease-linked TCR variants by profiling T cell receptor beta repertoires in ankylosing spondylitis patients and healthy donors. Samples of peripheral blood were taken, and for ankylosing spondylitis patients, synovial fluid was collected as well. In total, the full study cohort was made up of roughly 110 healthy donors and roughly 27 ankylosing spondylitis patients.

Points the paper makes about the study in general: Significant enrichment of the disease-linked clones was reported in matched synovial fluid samples from ankylosing spondylitis patients. Blood from ankylosing spondylitis patients appeared to be characterized by a TCR beta motif made up of several highly homologous amino acid variants. The disease-linked clones showed a CD8+ phenotype and occurred at relatively low frequencies in peripheral blood. Some TCR beta motif variants had previously been reported in synovial fluid and blood of reactive arthritis patients, which suggested common disease-initiation mechanisms.

The V and J segments used are TRBV10-3 and TRBJ2-2; 9 bases in between match TRBD2. This TCR was recovered from a male donor with ankylosing spondylitis. Input material: synovial fluid, either unsorted or a sorted T cell fraction (not recorded which). The CDR3: CAISVLAGGTTGELFF. The bases are TGTGCCATCAGTGTTTTGGCGGGAGGGACCACCGGGGAGCTGTTTTTT.